The rows below give T cell receptor beta chains drawn from one sample of a study of T-cell reconstitution after alpha-beta-depleted transplantation in children. TCRdb fed the PCR reads into MiXCR, producing one record per CDR3 protein. The data show fewer than 550,000 distinct CDR3 sequences, around 10% seen once. Source: PBMCs, mostly from graft donor cells, taken 180 days after TCRalphabeta/CD19-depleted stem cell transplant. The origin of the receptors is a female patient aged 2-9 years who had a stem cell transplant for aplastic anemia, so the T cells may come from the graft donor. Each CDR3 is given without its conserved first and last residue.

V gene: TRBV15; J gene: TRBJ2-2; CDR3 protein: ATRSSGLVHTGELF
V gene: TRBV25-1; J gene: TRBJ2-3; CDR3 protein: ASSELDFAGATDTQY
V gene: TRBV24-1; J gene: TRBJ1-5; CDR3 protein: ATSDPTEHYNQPQH
V gene: TRBV21-1; J gene: TRBJ1-2; CDR3 protein: ASSKRRTRVLDRQAPNYGYT
V gene: TRBV5-8; J gene: TRBJ1-5; CDR3 protein: ASSLIVTGVDQPQH
V gene: TRBV7-2; J gene: TRBJ2-4; CDR3 protein: ASSLGQTTAKNIQY
V gene: TRBV28; J gene: TRBJ1-2; CDR3 protein: ASSKSPGLDNYGYT
V gene: TRBV12-3/TRBV12-4; J gene: TRBJ1-6; CDR3 protein: ASSPGTQASPLH
V gene: TRBV30; J gene: TRBJ2-5; CDR3 protein: AWSLGTRETQY
V gene: TRBV7-8; J gene: TRBJ2-3; CDR3 protein: ASSKGLADVDTQY
V gene: TRBV4-3; J gene: TRBJ1-4; CDR3 protein: ASSLTTGDLAKLF
V gene: TRBV28; J gene: TRBJ2-3; CDR3 protein: ASSLNRGLDTQY
V gene: TRBV20-1; J gene: TRBJ2-1; CDR3 protein: SARTGGGSYNEQF
V gene: TRBV18; J gene: TRBJ2-5; CDR3 protein: ASSPSGSSWETQY
V gene: TRBV20-1; J gene: TRBJ2-7; CDR3 protein: SATYSQGPTYEQY
V gene: TRBV3-1; J gene: TRBJ2-7; CDR3 protein: ASSQGPAGGYYEQY
V gene: TRBV20-1; J gene: TRBJ2-1; CDR3 protein: SAHGKLVGSSYNEQF
V gene: TRBV11-2; J gene: TRBJ1-3; CDR3 protein: ASSLDVWAATSGNTIY
V gene: TRBV9; J gene: TRBJ2-7; CDR3 protein: ASSVDRRGDYEQY
V gene: TRBV20-1; J gene: TRBJ2-1; CDR3 protein: SARLVFSYNEQF
V gene: TRBV6-1; J gene: TRBJ1-5; CDR3 protein: ASTLSDRYSNQPQH
V gene: TRBV20-1; J gene: TRBJ1-1; CDR3 protein: SARGLGRPRG
V gene: TRBV27; J gene: TRBJ2-1; CDR3 protein: ASSLFPDSSSYNEQF
V gene: TRBV12-3/TRBV12-4; J gene: TRBJ2-3; CDR3 protein: ASSSGGPQY
V gene: TRBV6-5; J gene: TRBJ2-5; CDR3 protein: ASSYVGGGSGTQY
V gene: TRBV6-2/TRBV6-3; J gene: TRBJ2-7; CDR3 protein: ASSPPGGAGMYEQY
V gene: TRBV7-9; J gene: TRBJ1-5; CDR3 protein: ASSSDRGGINQPQH
V gene: TRBV2; J gene: TRBJ1-5; CDR3 protein: ASSKDWGQPQH
V gene: TRBV10-3; J gene: TRBJ2-1; CDR3 protein: AISVGSAGPRTIGSYNEQF
V gene: TRBV11-2; J gene: TRBJ2-7; CDR3 protein: ASSPFRTDSWSSYEQY
V gene: TRBV27; J gene: TRBJ2-6; CDR3 protein: ASSLAFGANVLT
V gene: TRBV5-1; J gene: TRBJ2-1; CDR3 protein: ASRTQGPPNEQF
V gene: TRBV7-8; J gene: TRBJ2-3; CDR3 protein: ASSFIGTAASTDTQY
V gene: TRBV20-1; J gene: TRBJ2-1; CDR3 protein: SARAPGPVYEQF
V gene: TRBV3-1; J gene: TRBJ2-7; CDR3 protein: ASRKTSGGTYEQY
V gene: TRBV5-1; J gene: TRBJ2-6; CDR3 protein: ASSLFPGTNSGANVLT
V gene: TRBV5-8; J gene: TRBJ2-7; CDR3 protein: ASSLYEGFDYEQY
V gene: TRBV12-3/TRBV12-4; J gene: TRBJ1-2; CDR3 protein: ASSLGRWFSGYT
V gene: TRBV5-6; J gene: TRBJ2-1; CDR3 protein: ASSLSVNSGEQF
V gene: TRBV6-5; J gene: TRBJ1-1; CDR3 protein: ASSFRHNKGDTEAF
V gene: TRBV10-3; J gene: TRBJ2-1; CDR3 protein: AIRSTSGSYNEQF
V gene: TRBV4-2; J gene: TRBJ1-5; CDR3 protein: ASSQEPRTGGNQPQH
V gene: TRBV29-1; J gene: TRBJ2-1; CDR3 protein: SVRQGVNEQF
V gene: TRBV20-1; J gene: TRBJ2-3; CDR3 protein: SASNHDTQY
V gene: TRBV18; J gene: TRBJ2-2; CDR3 protein: ASSPPKGIGTGELF
V gene: TRBV5-5; J gene: TRBJ2-1; CDR3 protein: ASFYRAEVQF
V gene: TRBV28; J gene: TRBJ2-7; CDR3 protein: ASSSRGQGYEQY
V gene: TRBV12-3/TRBV12-4; J gene: TRBJ2-5; CDR3 protein: ASSEDGGDKETQY